The T cell receptor (beta chain) under discussion was sequenced for a study of memory CD4+ T cells and cytomegalovirus serostatus. The CDR3 has 13 residues. Germline V gene sequence: CDR1 MNHNS, CDR2 SASEGT. The V end lost 1 base, the J end lost 4 bases, and 7 bases lay between the germline ends. By share, this clone counts as medium-sized. In the same sample, other DNA sequences code for this CDR3. The sort gate was single viable CD3+CD4+CD8-CD45RO+ cells for memory CD4+ T cells. Total CD4+ T cells were enriched by CD4 positive selection. Libraries were prepared by immunoSEQ multiplex PCR; TCRdb keeps only in-frame clonotypes and omits some of them. The sample has some 48,000 clones, roughly 80% seen once.

The source of this sequence is an adult in good health and CMV-seronegative. The sequenced sample consisted of memory CD4+ T cells from blood. The J gene is TRBJ1-2, the V gene TRBV6-1; D is perhaps TRBD1 (6 bases). The CDR3 protein is CASSEGGAYGYTF. As DNA, the CDR3 is TGTGCCAGCAGTGAAGGGGGGGCCTATGGCTACACCTTC.